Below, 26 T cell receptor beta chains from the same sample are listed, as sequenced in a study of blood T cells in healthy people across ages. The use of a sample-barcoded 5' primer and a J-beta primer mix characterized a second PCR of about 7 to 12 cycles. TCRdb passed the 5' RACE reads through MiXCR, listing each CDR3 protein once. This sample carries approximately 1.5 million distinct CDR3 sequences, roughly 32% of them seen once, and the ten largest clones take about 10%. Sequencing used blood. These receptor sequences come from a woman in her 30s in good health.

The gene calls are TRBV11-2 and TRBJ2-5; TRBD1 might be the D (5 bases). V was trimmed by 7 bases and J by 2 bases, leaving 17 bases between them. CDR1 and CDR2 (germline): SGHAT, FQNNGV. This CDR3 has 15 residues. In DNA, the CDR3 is TGTGCCAGCAACATTAGGGGAAGCGAGCAAGAGACCCAGTACTTC. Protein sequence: CASNIRGSEQETQYF.

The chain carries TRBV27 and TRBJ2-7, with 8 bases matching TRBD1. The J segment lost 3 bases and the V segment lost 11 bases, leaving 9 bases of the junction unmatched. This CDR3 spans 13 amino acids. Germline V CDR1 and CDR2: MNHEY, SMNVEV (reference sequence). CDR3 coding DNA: TGTGCCGCCTCGCCGGGACAGGACTACGAGCAGTACTTC. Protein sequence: CAASPGQDYEQYF.

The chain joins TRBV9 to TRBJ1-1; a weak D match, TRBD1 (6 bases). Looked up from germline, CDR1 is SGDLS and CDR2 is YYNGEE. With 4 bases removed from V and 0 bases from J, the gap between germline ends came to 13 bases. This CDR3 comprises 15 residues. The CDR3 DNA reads TGTGCCAGCAGCCCCGGGGGGCAAATGAACACTGAAGCTTTCTTT. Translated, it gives CASSPGGQMNTEAFF.

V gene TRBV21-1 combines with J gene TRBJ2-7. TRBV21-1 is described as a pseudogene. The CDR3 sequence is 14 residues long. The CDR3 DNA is TGTGCCAGCAGCAGTACACTCAACTCCTACGAGCAGTACTTC. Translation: CASSSTLNSYEQYF.

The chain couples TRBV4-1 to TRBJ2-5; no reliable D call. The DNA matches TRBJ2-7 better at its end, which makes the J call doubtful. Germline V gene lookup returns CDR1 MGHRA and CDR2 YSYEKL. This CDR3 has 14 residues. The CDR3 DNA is TGCGCCAGCAGCCAAGCGCGGTCCCACTACGAGCAGTACTTC. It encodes CASSQARSHYEQYF.

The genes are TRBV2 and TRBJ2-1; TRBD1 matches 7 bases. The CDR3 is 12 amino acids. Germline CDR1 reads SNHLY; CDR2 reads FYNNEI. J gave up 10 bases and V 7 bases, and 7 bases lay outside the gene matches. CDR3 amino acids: CASTWTGGEQFF. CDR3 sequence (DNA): TGTGCCAGCACTTGGACAGGCGGGGAGCAGTTCTTC. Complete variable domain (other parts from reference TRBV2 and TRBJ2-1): EPEVTQTPSHQVTQMGQEVILRCVPISNHLYFYWYRQILGQKVEFLVSFYNNEISEKSEIFDDQFSVERPDGSNFTLKIRSTKLEDSAMYFCASTWTGGEQFFGPGTRLTVL.

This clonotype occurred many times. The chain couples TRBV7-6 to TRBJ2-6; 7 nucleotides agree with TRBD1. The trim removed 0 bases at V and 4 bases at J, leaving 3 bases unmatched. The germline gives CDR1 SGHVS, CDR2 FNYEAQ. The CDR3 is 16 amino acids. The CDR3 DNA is TGTGCCAGCAGCTTAGCAACAGGGGCCGGGGCCAACGTCCTGACTTTC. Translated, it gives CASSLATGAGANVLTF.

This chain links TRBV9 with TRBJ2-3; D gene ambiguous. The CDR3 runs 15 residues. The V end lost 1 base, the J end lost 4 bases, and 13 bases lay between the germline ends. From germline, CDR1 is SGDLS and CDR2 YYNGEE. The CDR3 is CASSVISDGADTQYF. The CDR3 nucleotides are TGTGCCAGCAGCGTAATAAGCGACGGTGCAGATACGCAGTATTTT.

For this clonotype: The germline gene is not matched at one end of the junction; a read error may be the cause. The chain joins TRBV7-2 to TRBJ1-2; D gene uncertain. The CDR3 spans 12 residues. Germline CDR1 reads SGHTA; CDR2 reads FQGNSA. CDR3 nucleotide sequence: TGTGCCAGCAACTTAGCGGGAATTGGCTACACCTTC. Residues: CASNLAGIGYTF.

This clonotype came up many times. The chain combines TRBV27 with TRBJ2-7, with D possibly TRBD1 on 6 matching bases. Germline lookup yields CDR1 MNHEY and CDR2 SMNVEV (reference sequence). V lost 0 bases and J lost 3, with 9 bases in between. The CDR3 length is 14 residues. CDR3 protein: CASSLSTGLYEQYF. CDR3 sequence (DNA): TGTGCCAGCAGTTTATCGACAGGACTCTACGAGCAGTACTTC.

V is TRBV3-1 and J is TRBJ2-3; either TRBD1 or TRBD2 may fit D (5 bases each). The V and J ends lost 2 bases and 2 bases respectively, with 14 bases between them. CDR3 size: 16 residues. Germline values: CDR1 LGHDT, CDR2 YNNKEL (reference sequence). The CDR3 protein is CASSQRTGLATDTQYF. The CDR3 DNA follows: TGTGCCAGCAGCCAAAGAACGGGGCTAGCCACAGATACGCAGTATTTT.

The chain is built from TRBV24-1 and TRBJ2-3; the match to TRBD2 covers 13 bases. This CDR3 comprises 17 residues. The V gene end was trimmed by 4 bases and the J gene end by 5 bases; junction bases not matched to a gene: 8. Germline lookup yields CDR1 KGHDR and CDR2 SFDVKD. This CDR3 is CATSEPTSGRAGDTQYF. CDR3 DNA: TGTGCCACCAGTGAGCCTACTAGCGGGAGGGCCGGAGATACGCAGTATTTT.

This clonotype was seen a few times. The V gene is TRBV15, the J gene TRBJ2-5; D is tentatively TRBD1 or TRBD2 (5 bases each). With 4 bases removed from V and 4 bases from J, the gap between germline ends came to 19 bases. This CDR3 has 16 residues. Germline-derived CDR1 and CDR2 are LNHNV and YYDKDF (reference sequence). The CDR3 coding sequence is TGTGCCACCAGCACCTCTTTTCGGGGCGGGCCAGAGACCCAGTACTTC. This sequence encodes CATSTSFRGGPETQYF.

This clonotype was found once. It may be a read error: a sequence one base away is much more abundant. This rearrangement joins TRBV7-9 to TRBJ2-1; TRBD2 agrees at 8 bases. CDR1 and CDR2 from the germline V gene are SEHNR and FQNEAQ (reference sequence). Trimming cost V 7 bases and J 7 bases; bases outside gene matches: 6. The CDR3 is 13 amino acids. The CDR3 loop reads CASNAGLGNEQFF. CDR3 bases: TGTGCCAGCAACGCGGGACTAGGGAATGAGCAGTTCTTC.

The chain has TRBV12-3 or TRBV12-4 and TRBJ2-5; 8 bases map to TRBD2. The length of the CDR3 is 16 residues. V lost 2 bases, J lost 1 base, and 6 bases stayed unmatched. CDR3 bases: TGTGCCAGCAGTTTAACTAGCGGAACTATCCAAGAGACCCAGTACTTC. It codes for CASSLTSGTIQETQYF.

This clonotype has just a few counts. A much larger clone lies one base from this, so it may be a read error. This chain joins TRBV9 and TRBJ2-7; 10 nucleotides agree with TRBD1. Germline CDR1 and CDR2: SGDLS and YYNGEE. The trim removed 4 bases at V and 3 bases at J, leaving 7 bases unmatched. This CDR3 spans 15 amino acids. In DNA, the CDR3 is TGTGCCAGCAGCAGGGGACAGGGGATATTCTACGAGCAGTACTTC. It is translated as CASSRGQGIFYEQYF.

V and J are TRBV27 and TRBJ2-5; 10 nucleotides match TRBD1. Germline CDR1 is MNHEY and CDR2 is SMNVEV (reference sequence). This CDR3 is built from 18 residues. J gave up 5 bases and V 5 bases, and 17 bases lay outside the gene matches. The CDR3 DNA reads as TGTGCCAGCAGTCCCGGGACAGGGGCGATACCCAAAAGGGAGACCCAGTACTTC. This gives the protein CASSPGTGAIPKRETQYF.

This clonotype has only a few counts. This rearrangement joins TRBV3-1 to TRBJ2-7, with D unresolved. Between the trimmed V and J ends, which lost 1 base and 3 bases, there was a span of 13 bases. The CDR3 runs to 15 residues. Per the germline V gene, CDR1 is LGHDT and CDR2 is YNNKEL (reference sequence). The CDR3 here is CASSQGPGLGYEQYF. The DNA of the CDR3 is TGTGCCAGCAGCCAAGGTCCGGGTCTGGGCTACGAGCAGTACTTC.

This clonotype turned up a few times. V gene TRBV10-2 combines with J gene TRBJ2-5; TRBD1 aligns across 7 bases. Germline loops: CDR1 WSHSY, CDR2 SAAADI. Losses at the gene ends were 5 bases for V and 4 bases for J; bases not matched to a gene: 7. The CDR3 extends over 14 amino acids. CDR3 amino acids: CASSRGPGSETQYF. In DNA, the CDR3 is TGCGCCAGCAGTAGGGGGCCAGGATCAGAGACCCAGTACTTC.

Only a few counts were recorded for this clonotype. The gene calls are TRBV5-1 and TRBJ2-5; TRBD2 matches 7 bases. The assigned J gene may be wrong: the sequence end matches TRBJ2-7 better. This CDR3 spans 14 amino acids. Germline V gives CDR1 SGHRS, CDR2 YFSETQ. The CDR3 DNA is TGCGCCAGCAGCTTAGCGGGGACCCCCCTCGAGCAGTACTTC. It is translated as CASSLAGTPLEQYF.

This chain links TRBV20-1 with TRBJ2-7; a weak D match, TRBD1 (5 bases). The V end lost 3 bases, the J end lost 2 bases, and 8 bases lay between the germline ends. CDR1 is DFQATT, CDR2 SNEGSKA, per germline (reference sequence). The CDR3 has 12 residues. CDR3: CSARGLTYEQYF. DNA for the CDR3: TGCAGTGCTAGGGGGCTAACCTACGAGCAGTACTTC.

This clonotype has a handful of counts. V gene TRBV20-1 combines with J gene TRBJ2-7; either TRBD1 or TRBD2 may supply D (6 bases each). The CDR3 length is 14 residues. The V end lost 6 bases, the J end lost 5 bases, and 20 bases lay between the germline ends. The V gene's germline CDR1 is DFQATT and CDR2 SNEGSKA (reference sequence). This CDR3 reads CSAAGHLQNNEQYF. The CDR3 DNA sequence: TGCAGTGCCGCGGGACACCTCCAGAACAACGAGCAGTACTTC.

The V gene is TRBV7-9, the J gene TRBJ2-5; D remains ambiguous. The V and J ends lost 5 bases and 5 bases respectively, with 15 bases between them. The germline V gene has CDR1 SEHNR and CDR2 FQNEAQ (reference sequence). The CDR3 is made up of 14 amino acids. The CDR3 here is CASSPPSVGETQYF. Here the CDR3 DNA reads TGTGCCAGCAGCCCACCGAGCGTTGGGGAGACCCAGTACTTC.

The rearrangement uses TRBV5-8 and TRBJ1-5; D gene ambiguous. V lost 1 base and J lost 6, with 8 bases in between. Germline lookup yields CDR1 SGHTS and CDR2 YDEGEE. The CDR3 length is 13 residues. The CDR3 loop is CASSLLGIQPQHF. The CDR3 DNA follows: TGTGCCAGCAGCTTGCTCGGGATTCAGCCCCAGCATTTT.

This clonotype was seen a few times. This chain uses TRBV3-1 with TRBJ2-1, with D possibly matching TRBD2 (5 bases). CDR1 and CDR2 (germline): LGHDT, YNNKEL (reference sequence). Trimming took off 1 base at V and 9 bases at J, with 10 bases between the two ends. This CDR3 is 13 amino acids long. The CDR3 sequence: CASSQVLGSEQFF. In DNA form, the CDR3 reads TGTGCCAGCAGCCAAGTTTTGGGGAGTGAGCAGTTCTTC.

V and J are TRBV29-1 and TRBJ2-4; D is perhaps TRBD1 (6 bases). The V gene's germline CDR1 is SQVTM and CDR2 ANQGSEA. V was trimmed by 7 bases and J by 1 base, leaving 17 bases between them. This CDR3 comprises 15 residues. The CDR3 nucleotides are TGCAGCGGAATTACAGGGCTAGGGGCCAAAAACATTCAGTACTTC. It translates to CSGITGLGAKNIQYF.